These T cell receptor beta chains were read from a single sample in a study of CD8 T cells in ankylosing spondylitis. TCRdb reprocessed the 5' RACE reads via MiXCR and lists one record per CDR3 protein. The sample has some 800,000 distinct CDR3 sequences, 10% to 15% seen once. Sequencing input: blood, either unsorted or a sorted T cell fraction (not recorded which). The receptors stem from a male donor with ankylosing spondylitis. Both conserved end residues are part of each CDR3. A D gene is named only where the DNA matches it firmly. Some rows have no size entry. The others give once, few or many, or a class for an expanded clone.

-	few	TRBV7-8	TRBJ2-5	CASSLGTMYQETQYF
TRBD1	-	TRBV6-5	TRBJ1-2	CASSSGTVPYGYTF
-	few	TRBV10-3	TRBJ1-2	CAIREQVGRYGYTF
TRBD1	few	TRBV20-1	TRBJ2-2	CSASRDRGPGELFF
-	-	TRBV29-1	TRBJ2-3	CSVEDADTTDTQYF
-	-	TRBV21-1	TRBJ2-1	CASSKAQREKFDEQFF
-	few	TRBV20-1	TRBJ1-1	CSASLVGVTEAFF
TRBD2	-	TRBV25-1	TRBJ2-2	CASSVAGATGELFF
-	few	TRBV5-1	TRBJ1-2	CASSIGTAPGGYTF
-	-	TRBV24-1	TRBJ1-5	CATSESYSNQPQHF
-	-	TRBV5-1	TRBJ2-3	CASSLNPSRADTQYF
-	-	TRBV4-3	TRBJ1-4	CASSRSPPSGALNEKLFF
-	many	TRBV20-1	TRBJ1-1	CSARRTRDTEAFF
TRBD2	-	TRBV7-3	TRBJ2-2	CAYSTSGNLLNPGELFF
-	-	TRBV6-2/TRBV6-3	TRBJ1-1	CASSYAMSNTEAFF
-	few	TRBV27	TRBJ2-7	CASSFGGTTSYEQYF
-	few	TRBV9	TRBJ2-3	CASAMTGIGTDTQYF
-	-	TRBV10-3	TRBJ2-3	CAISESADSTDTQYF
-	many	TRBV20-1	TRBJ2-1	CSASPLLGAYNEQFF
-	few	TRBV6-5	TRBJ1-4	CASSYYVGGGEKLFF
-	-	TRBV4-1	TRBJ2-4	CASSQGATPTRYF
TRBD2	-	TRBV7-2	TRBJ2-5	CASSFSAGGQETQYF
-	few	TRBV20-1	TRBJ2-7	CSTRSVIHEQYF
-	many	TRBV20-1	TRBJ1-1	CSAARYRFENTEAFF
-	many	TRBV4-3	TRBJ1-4	CASSQVRGATNEKLFF
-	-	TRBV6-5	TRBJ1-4	CASSYGLGTRNEKLFF
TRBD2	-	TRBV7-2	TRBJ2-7	CASSRSGRSVYEQYF
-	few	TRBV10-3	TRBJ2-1	CAISRVGRWQFF
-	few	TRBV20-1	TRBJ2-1	CSARELGGGYYNEQFF
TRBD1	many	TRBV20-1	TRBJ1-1	CSQGGQDTEAFF
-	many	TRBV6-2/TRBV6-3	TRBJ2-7	CASSYDRPGEQYF
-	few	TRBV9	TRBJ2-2	CASSPYSITGELFF
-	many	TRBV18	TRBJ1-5	CASSPRRTPNQPQHF
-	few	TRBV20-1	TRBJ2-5	CSARGRRETQYF
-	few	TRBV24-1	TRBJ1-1	CATSDPSRGDTEAFF
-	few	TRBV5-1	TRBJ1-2	CASSSPEGVSGYTF
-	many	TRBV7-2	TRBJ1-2	CASSTTGNYGYTF
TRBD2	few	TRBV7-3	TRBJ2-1	CASSSGLGNEQFF
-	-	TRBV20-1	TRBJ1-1	CSAMALRGDTEAFF